This T cell receptor beta chain is from a study of blood T cell repertoires in COVID-19. Study background: The origin of the acute and convalescent COVID-19 samples was the United States, Italy and Spain. PBMCs, B-cell-depleted T cells, or T cells provided the cDNA or gDNA that made up the material.

Germline trimming cut 6 bases from V and 4 bases from J; bases unmatched to any gene: 7. The CDR3 length is 14 residues. In germline, CDR1 is KGHSH, CDR2 LQKENI. Profiling relied on immunoSEQ multiplex PCR, and the TCRdb table lists in-frame clones only, not all of them. The sample lists 350,000 to 450,000 clones; approximately 89% were seen once. Seattle's enrolled individuals joined amid active infection and were then monitored longitudinally. The source of this sequence is a woman in her forties with COVID-19, enrolled during active disease. V usage is TRBV18 and J usage is TRBJ1-2; 8 bases are shared with TRBD1. The sample consisted of peripheral blood. The CDR3 DNA reads TGTGCCAGCTCGCCGACAGGGGATATCTATGGCTACACCTTC. Amino acid sequence: CASSPTGDIYGYTF.